Listed here is a single T cell receptor beta chain. The entry originates in a study of blood T cell repertoires in COVID-19. Study details: There were acute and convalescent COVID-19 samples, and they came from the United States, Italy and Spain. PBMCs, B-cell-depleted T cells, or T cells provided the cDNA or gDNA that made up the material.

The repertoire was sequenced with immunoSEQ multiplex PCR; TCRdb's copy has only in-frame clones and lacks some. The data show some 150,000 clones, under 85% seen once. Trimming cost V 9 bases and J 4 bases, with 4 bases left between them. Germline V gives CDR1 WSHSY, CDR2 SAAADI. The CDR3 has 10 amino acids. This sequence joins TRBV10-2 and TRBJ2-1; D gene unclear. The clonotype was recovered from a man aged 45-65 years with active or convalescent COVID-19. Sequencing was carried out using peripheral blood. CDR3 DNA: TGCGCCAGTAAATACAATGAGCAGTTCTTC. As protein: CASKYNEQFF.